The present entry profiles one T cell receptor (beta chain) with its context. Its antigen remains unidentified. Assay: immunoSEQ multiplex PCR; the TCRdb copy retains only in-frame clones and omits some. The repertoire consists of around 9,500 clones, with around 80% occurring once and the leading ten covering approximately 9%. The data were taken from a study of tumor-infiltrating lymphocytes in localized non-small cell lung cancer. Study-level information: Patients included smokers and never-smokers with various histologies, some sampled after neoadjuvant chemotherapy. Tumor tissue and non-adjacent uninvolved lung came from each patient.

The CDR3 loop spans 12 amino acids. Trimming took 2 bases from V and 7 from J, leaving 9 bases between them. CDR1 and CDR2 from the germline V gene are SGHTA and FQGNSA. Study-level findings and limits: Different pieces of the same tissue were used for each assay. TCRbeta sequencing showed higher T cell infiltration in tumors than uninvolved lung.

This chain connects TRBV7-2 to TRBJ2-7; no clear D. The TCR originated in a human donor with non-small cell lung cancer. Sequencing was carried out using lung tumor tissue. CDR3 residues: CASSLRVGEQYF. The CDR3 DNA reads TGTGCCAGCAGCTTAAGGGTTGGTGAGCAGTACTTC.